This T cell receptor (beta chain) was recovered during a study of PD-1 blockade in classical Hodgkin lymphoma. A word on this clone: The antigen is undetermined.

Points from the study as a whole: Patients excluded were those beginning nivolumab under 1 year after ASCT.

Time point defined: cycle 4 day 1 (C4D1), after 6 weeks of nivolumab. All trial patients relapsed after autologous stem cell transplantation. Best responses fell into complete response, partial response or progressive disease. This table comes from immunoSEQ multiplex PCR, and its TCRdb copy is limited to in-frame clones, with some not included. The sample shows about 64,000 clones, 91% of them seen only once. Trimming pared 4 bases from V and 1 base from J, leaving 7 bases between. CDR1 and CDR2 (germline): LNHDA, SQIVND (reference sequence). The length of the CDR3 is 13 residues. This receptor was identified in a human donor with classical Hodgkin lymphoma. The V and J genes are TRBV19 and TRBJ1-1; a possible D gene is TRBD1 (5 bases). Sequences were derived from peripheral blood mononuclear cells (PBMCs), sampled before the fourth cycle of nivolumab. CDR3 protein: CASSKGRNTEAFF. The CDR3 DNA reads TGTGCCAGTAGTAAGGGACGGAACACTGAAGCTTTCTTT.